This paragraph covers one T cell receptor (beta chain) sequence. The antigen is unknown. The PCR had 60 Vbeta and 13 Jbeta primers. The method was immunoSEQ multiplex PCR; TCRdb's version includes in-frame clones alone and lacks a portion of them. The table records about 140,000 clones, around 79% of them present only once. This sample was taken from a study of cytomegalovirus exposure and HLA in healthy donors. Per the germline V gene, CDR1 is SGHNT and CDR2 is YENEEA. The CDR3 has 15 residues. Losses at the gene ends were 5 bases for V and 8 bases for J; bases not matched to a gene: 10. Whole-study findings and limits: A later analysis showed that HLA-associated TCR beta chains had undergone more clonal expansion than equally common others. TCR beta V segments were, for the most part, productive about 87% or about 30% of the time in an earlier analysis. Specificity of a few CMV-associated chains for CMV antigens was verified in vitro.

Sample: PBMCs. The origin of this receptor is a man in his forties in good health and CMV-seropositive. V and J are TRBV11-3 and TRBJ1-2, with 11 positions matching TRBD1. CDR3 loop: CASSPWGQGGAGYTF. Written as DNA, the CDR3 is TGTGCCAGCAGCCCCTGGGGACAGGGGGGCGCGGGCTACACCTTC.